This is a list of T cell receptor beta chains from one sample in a study of T-cell reconstitution after alpha-beta-depleted transplantation in children. TCRdb reanalysed the PCR reads using MiXCR and keeps one entry per CDR3 protein. Among about a million distinct CDR3 sequences listed, roughly 29% were seen once. Sample: PBMCs, mostly from graft donor cells, taken 360 days after TCRalphabeta/CD19-depleted stem cell transplant. The receptors were gathered from a boy under three years old who had a stem cell transplant for SCID, so the T cells may come from the graft donor. Each CDR3 is given with its conserved first and last residue. Rows give clone size only sometimes, using once, few, many, or a class for an expanded clone.

abundance | j_gene | v_gene | len | CDR3aa
few | TRBJ2-7 | TRBV4-1 | 13 | CASSQVGGIEQYF
many | TRBJ2-1 | TRBV5-1 | 14 | CASKPSPTYNEQFF
NA | TRBJ2-7 | TRBV5-5 | 16 | CASSWRLPSEVYEQYF
few | TRBJ2-7 | TRBV27 | 16 | CASSLSPGARIYEQYF
NA | TRBJ2-1 | TRBV4-3 | 18 | CASSQRTRAGGGRNEQFF
NA | TRBJ2-3 | TRBV11-2 | 16 | CASSHQDRVMTDTQYF
NA | TRBJ2-5 | TRBV5-4 | 13 | CASSKQGWETQYF
NA | TRBJ1-3 | TRBV12-3/TRBV12-4 | 14 | CASSSPGKGNTIYF
few | TRBJ2-5 | TRBV4-2 | 15 | CASSQLSGGVETQYF
few | TRBJ2-3 | TRBV11-2 | 16 | CASSDRTGAGTDTQYF
NA | TRBJ2-6 | TRBV4-2 | 18 | CASSSSGGLSSGANVLTF
once | TRBJ2-3 | TRBV7-9 | 17 | CASSLPTSGGFRDTQYF
few | TRBJ2-5 | TRBV5-1 | 15 | CASSLGFPGRKTQYF
many | TRBJ2-1 | TRBV5-1 | 15 | CASSLTGPKNNEQFF
NA | TRBJ2-5 | TRBV20-1 | 12 | CSGRGALETQYF
NA | TRBJ2-7 | TRBV29-1 | 13 | CSVELQGRDEQYF
few | TRBJ2-3 | TRBV5-1 | 15 | CASSLQGARTDTQYF
NA | TRBJ2-7 | TRBV7-2 | 14 | CASSLRGITYEQYF
few | TRBJ1-1 | TRBV30 | 13 | CAWTGGMNTEAFF
NA | TRBJ2-3 | TRBV4-1 | 15 | CASSQDPPVADTQYF
few | TRBJ1-1 | TRBV29-1 | 14 | CSVGIWGGNTEAFF
NA | TRBJ1-1 | TRBV11-1 | 18 | CASSLAWISGRMGTEAFF
NA | TRBJ2-7 | TRBV2 | 13 | CASSEALWGEQYF
NA | TRBJ2-5 | TRBV10-3 | 15 | CAISESVKGSETQYF
NA | TRBJ2-5 | TRBV12-3/TRBV12-4 | 12 | CASSLYVGTQYF
once | TRBJ2-1 | TRBV11-2 | 15 | CASSLVAGGFNEQFF
NA | TRBJ2-2 | TRBV7-3 | 16 | CASSRAGPSNTGELFF
few | TRBJ2-5 | TRBV9 | 15 | CASSVSGAGQETQYF
NA | TRBJ1-2 | TRBV3-1 | 16 | CASSQTTWLSGIGYTF
few | TRBJ2-7 | TRBV7-2 | 15 | CASSLVGTGFYEQYF
NA | TRBJ2-1 | TRBV27 | 13 | CASSSIGEYEQFF
many | TRBJ2-7 | TRBV5-1 | 12 | CASSLPPYEQYF
many | TRBJ2-2 | TRBV7-8 | 13 | CASGRVNTGELFF
few | TRBJ1-6 | TRBV6-5 | 14 | CASSYEGRRSPLHF
NA | TRBJ1-2 | TRBV5-1 | 13 | CASSLQQGEGYTF
NA | TRBJ2-3 | TRBV5-1 | 14 | CASSSWDRQDTQYF
few | TRBJ2-7 | TRBV7-3 | 15 | CASSKRQGMTYEQYF
few | TRBJ2-7 | TRBV10-3 | 16 | CAISVVRRGGSYEQYF
NA | TRBJ1-1 | TRBV7-8 | 15 | CASSSGGGRGTEAFF
few | TRBJ1-2 | TRBV14 | 12 | CASSRGFYGYTF
once | TRBJ2-7 | TRBV5-1 | 15 | CASSDRDRGVYEQYF
few | TRBJ1-5 | TRBV12-3/TRBV12-4 | 12 | CASSFGVRPQHF
NA | TRBJ2-1 | TRBV10-3 | 13 | CAISESGHNEQFF
few | TRBJ2-3 | TRBV5-1 | 15 | CASSFSRGHGDTQYF
NA | TRBJ2-4 | TRBV12-3/TRBV12-4 | 16 | CASSSKLAGTKNIQYF
NA | TRBJ2-1 | TRBV3-1 | 12 | CASSTAYNEQFF
NA | TRBJ2-1 | TRBV2 | 13 | CASSRPGNNEQFF
NA | TRBJ2-2 | TRBV5-1 | 15 | CASSPSGPLTGELFF
few | TRBJ2-1 | TRBV13 | 15 | CASSLWASTQNEQFF
NA | TRBJ2-1 | TRBV7-3 | 16 | CASSLGLAGRLDEQFF
once | TRBJ1-4 | TRBV2 | 15 | CASRTGRATNEKLFF
NA | TRBJ1-2 | TRBV7-8 | 14 | CASSRGSESYGYTF
NA | TRBJ2-5 | TRBV20-1 | 16 | CSASALAARTGETQYF
few | TRBJ2-3 | TRBV6-1 | 13 | CAARDRGTDTQYF